Sequencing of this T cell receptor beta chain was carried out in a study of blood T cell repertoires in COVID-19. Overall study: The origin of the acute and convalescent COVID-19 samples was the United States, Italy and Spain. T cells, B-cell-depleted T cells, or PBMCs supplied cDNA or gDNA.

Seattle patient enrollment occurred during active infection, with longitudinal follow-up thereafter. This table comes from immunoSEQ multiplex PCR, and its TCRdb copy is limited to in-frame clones, with some not included. The sample shows approximately 440,000 clones, approximately 90% of them seen only once. Trimming removed 2 bases from V and 7 bases from J, with 27 bases in between. CDR1 is LNHDA and CDR2 is SQIVND in the germline V gene (reference sequence). There are 18 residues in the CDR3. This clonotype originated in a woman between 50 and 59 years old with COVID-19, enrolled during active disease. The chain employs TRBV19 and TRBJ2-7; a weak D match, TRBD2 (6 bases). What was sequenced was peripheral blood. The CDR3 reads CASSILALGDSSPGEQYF. CDR3 nucleotide sequence: TGTGCCAGTAGTATACTAGCGTTAGGGGACTCCAGTCCAGGAGAGCAGTACTTC.